This TCR beta chain was sequenced in a study of blood T cell repertoires in COVID-19. Study-wide context: The samples span acute and convalescent COVID-19 from the United States, Italy and Spain.

In the authors' workflow: For nucleated cells, counts were estimated from reference gene primer amplification. Some clones are missing from TCRdb's copy, which holds only in-frame ones; the method was immunoSEQ multiplex PCR. For V, J and clone size, that table is used; D and trimming come from the DNA. The profile shows roughly 100,000 clones, approximately 80% of them singletons. Germline V gene sequence: CDR1 GTSNPN, CDR2 SVGIG (reference sequence). Trimming removed 3 bases from V and 13 bases from J; junction bases left unmatched: 13. The CDR3 has 13 amino acids. This receptor was identified in a man in his sixties or seventies with acute or convalescent COVID-19. The V gene is TRBV30, the J gene TRBJ1-1; 8 bases map to TRBD1. Sequencing was performed on peripheral blood. Written as DNA, the CDR3 is TGTGCCTGGAGCCAGCGGGACAGGAAAAAGTTTTTCTTT. Encoded protein: CAWSQRDRKKFFF. The whole variable domain, filled in from reference TRBV30 and TRBJ1-1, reads SQTIHQWPATLVQPVGSPLSLECTVEGTSNPNLYWYRQAAGRGLQLLFYSVGIGQISSEVPQNLSASRPQDRQFILSSKKLLLSDSGFYLCAWSQRDRKKFFFGQGTRLTVV.